This T cell receptor (beta chain) was observed in a study of Ad26.COV2.S vaccination and SARS-CoV-2 variants. Whole-study findings and limits: The placebo group had lower spike-specific TCR breadth than the vaccine recipients did.

Of note for this clone: The target antigen is unknown.

The table came from immunoSEQ multiplex PCR; TCRdb's copy has only in-frame clones and leaves some out. The sample gives 380,000 or so clones, about 88% of which show up once; approximately 5.9% is in the top ten. As for treatment: roughly 19 received Ad26.COV2.S at low or high dose, single or two shots; 5 received placebo; per-sample allocation not given. Sample collection was performed on day 63 after the first vaccine or placebo injection. This clonotype originated in a person aged 18 to 65 who received the Ad26.COV2.S COVID-19 vaccine or a placebo. The sample was peripheral blood, taken in a trial of Ad26.COV2.S vaccine versus placebo.

CDR3 sequence reads: CASSSKRTDTQYF. The CDR3 bases are TGTGCCAGCAGCTCAAAAAGGACAGATACGCAGTATTTT. The V and J genes are TRBV7-3 and TRBJ2-3, with D hard to call. Trimming stripped 4 bases from V and 3 bases from J, with 8 bases between. CDR1 is SGHTA and CDR2 is FQGTGA in the germline V gene. This CDR3 region has 13 residues. The full variable domain, rest sourced from reference TRBV7-3 and TRBJ2-3, is GAGVSQTPSNKVTEKGKYVELRCDPISGHTALYWYRQSLGQGPEFLIYFQGTGAADDSGLPNDRFFAVRPEGSVSTLKIQRTERGDSAVYLCASSSKRTDTQYFGPGTRLTVL.